One and the same sample provided the 9 T cell receptor beta chains below, sequenced in a study of graft-versus-host responses after intestinal transplantation. Sequencing used immunoSEQ multiplex PCR; TCRdb keeps in-frame clones, though not all of them. Altogether some 140,000 clones are present, over 90% being singletons, with the ten largest covering 0.19%. Their antigens remain unidentified. The sample consisted of unstimulated CD4+ T cells sorted from spleen or lymph node cells, taken before intestinal transplant. The receptors come from a human donor who received an intestinal transplant.

The rearrangement uses TRBV6-1 and TRBJ2-3; weak D call: TRBD2 (6 bases). The V and J ends lost 5 bases and 5 bases respectively, with 8 bases between them. This CDR3 is built from 12 residues. The V gene's germline CDR1 is MNHNS and CDR2 SASEGT. The CDR3 protein is CASSNSGDTQYF. The DNA for the CDR3 is TGTGCCAGCAGTAATAGCGGAGATACGCAGTATTTT.

The chain uses TRBV11-3 and TRBJ2-1; weak D call: TRBD2 (6 bases). The germline V and J ends were trimmed by 0 bases and 7 bases, with 10 bases remaining between them. Germline V CDR1 and CDR2: SGHNT, YENEEA. The CDR3 is 14 amino acids. The CDR3 protein is CASSLEGTGNEQFF. The CDR3 DNA follows: TGTGCCAGCAGCTTAGAAGGGACTGGAAATGAGCAGTTCTTC.

The gene calls are TRBV7-9 and TRBJ1-4; D is ambiguous. CDR1 is SEHNR and CDR2 is FQNEAQ in the germline V gene (reference sequence). The CDR3 contains 16 residues. V lost 5 bases to trimming and J lost 0 bases, with 13 bases between them. DNA of the CDR3: TGTGCCAGCAGCCCGGGCGGCTTTACAACTAATGAAAAACTGTTTTTT. This translates into CASSPGGFTTNEKLFF.

The chain joins TRBV11-1 to TRBJ1-4; 7 bases are shared with TRBD1. J was trimmed by 3 bases and V by 4 bases; bases with no gene match: 5. CDR3 size: 15 residues. Germline V gene sequence: CDR1 SGHAT, CDR2 FQDESV (reference sequence). The CDR3 protein is CASSSWTGSNEKLFF. The DNA for the CDR3 is TGTGCCAGCAGCTCCTGGACAGGTTCTAATGAAAAACTGTTTTTT.

This rearrangement joins TRBV18 to TRBJ1-3, with 10 bases matching TRBD1. Germline CDR1 is KGHSH and CDR2 is LQKENI. The trim removed 0 bases at V and 6 bases at J, leaving 2 bases unmatched. The CDR3 has 15 residues. This CDR3 is CASSPPGQGLNTIYF. CDR3 DNA: TGTGCCAGCTCACCACCGGGACAGGGGTTAAACACCATATATTTT. Together with reference TRBV18 and TRBJ1-3, the CDR3 gives the full variable domain: NAGVMQNPRHLVRRRGQEARLRCSPMKGHSHVYWYRQLPEEGLKFMVYLQKENIIDESGMPKERFSAEFPKEGPSILRIQQVVRGDSAAYFCASSPPGQGLNTIYFGEGSWLTVV.

This clone came up once. The V call is TRBV9, the J call TRBJ1-3, with 9 positions matching TRBD1. Germline V lookup: CDR1 SGDLS, CDR2 YYNGEE. The V segment lost 4 bases and the J segment 1 base; nucleotides outside the gene matches: 18. CDR3 length: 20 amino acids. In DNA, the CDR3 is TGTGCCAGCAGCCCAAGGCACGGACAGGGGAGGCGAGCTTCTGGAAACACCATATATTTT. This gives the protein CASSPRHGQGRRASGNTIYF.

The rearrangement uses TRBV18 and TRBJ1-1, with 12 bases fitting TRBD1. Germline lookup yields CDR1 KGHSH and CDR2 LQKENI. Trimming cost V 3 bases and J 0 bases; bases outside gene matches: 2. The CDR3 spans 16 residues. The CDR3 DNA follows: TGTGCCAGCTCACCGGGACAGGGGGCCTTGAACACTGAAGCTTTCTTT. Its translation: CASSPGQGALNTEAFF.

The CDR3 DNA sequence: TGTGCCAGCAGCTTATCCGGGACAGCTTTTTCTGGAAACACCATATATTTT. Its translation is CASSLSGTAFSGNTIYF. This sequence joins TRBV7-9 and TRBJ1-3; 7 bases align to TRBD1. The CDR3 runs to 17 residues. V dropped 2 bases and J dropped 1; count of bases not matched to a gene: 8. CDR1 is SEHNR, CDR2 FQNEAQ, per germline (reference sequence).

This rearrangement joins TRBV5-1 to TRBJ2-1; the D is unclear. This CDR3 region has 16 residues. Germline assignment: CDR1 SGHRS and CDR2 YFSETQ. Trimming left V 0 bases short and J 4 bases short, with 14 bases between. CDR3 in DNA: TGCGCCAGCAGCTTGGGGGCCCTAGATGGATACAATGAGCAGTTCTTC. It yields the protein CASSLGALDGYNEQFF.